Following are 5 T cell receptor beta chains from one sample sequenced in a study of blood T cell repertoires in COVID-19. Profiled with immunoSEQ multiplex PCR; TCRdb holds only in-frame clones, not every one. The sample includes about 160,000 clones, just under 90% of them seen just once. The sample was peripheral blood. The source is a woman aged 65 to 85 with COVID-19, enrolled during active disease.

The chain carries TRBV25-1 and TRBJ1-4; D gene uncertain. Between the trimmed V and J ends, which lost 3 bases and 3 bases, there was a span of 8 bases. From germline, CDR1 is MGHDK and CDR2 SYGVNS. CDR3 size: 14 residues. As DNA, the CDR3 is TGTGCCAGCAGTGATCCGGCGGCTAATGAAAAACTGTTTTTT. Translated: CASSDPAANEKLFF.

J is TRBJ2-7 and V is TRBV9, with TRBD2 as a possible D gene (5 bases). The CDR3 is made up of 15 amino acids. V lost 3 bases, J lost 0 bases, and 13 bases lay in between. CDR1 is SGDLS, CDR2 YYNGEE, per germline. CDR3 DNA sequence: TGTGCCAGCAGCGGCACCCCGGGGAGCTCCTACGAGCAGTACTTC. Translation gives CASSGTPGSSYEQYF.

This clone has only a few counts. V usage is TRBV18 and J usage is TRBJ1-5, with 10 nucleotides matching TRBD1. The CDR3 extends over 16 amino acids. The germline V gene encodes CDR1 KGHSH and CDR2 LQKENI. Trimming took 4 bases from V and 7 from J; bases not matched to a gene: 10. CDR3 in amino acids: CASSLLVTGGGQPQHF. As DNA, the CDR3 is TGTGCCAGCTCACTACTCGTGACAGGGGGCGGACAGCCCCAGCATTTT.

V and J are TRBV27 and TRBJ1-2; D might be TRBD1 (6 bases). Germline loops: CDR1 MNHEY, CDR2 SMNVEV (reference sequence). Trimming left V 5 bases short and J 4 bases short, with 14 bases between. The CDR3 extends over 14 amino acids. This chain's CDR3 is CASSTGWVGYGYTF. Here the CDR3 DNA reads TGTGCCAGCAGTACAGGGTGGGTAGGCTATGGCTACACCTTC.

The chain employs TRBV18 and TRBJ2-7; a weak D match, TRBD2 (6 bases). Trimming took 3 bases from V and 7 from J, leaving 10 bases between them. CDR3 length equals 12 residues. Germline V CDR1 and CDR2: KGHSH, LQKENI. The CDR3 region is CASSPPGREQYF. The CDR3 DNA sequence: TGTGCCAGCTCACCCCCCGGGAGAGAGCAGTACTTC.